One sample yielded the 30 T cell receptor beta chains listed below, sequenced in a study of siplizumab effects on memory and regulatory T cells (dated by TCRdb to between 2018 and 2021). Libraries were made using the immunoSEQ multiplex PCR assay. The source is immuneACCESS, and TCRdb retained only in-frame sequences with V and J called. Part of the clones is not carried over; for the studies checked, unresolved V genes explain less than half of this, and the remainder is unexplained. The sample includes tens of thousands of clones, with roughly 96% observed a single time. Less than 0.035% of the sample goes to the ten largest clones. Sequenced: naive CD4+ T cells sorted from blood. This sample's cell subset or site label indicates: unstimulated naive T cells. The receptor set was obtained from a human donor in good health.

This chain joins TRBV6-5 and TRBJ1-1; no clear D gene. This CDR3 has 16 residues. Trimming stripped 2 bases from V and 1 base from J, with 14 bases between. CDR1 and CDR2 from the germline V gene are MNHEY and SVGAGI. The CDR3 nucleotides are TGTGCCAGCAGTTACGGCGCGGGTGTGGGGAACACTGAAGCTTTCTTT. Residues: CASSYGAGVGNTEAFF.

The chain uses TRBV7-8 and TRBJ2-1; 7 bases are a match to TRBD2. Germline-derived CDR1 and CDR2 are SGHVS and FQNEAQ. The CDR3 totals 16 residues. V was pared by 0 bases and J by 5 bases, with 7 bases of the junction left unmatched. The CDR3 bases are TGTGCCAGCAGCTTAGCCGGACTAGTCCGTGACAATGAGCAGTTCTTC. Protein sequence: CASSLAGLVRDNEQFF. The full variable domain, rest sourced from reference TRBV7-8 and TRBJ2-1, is GAGVSQSPRYKVAKRGQDVALRCDPISGHVSLFWYQQALGQGPEFLTYFQNEAQLDKSGLPSDRFFAERPEGSVSTLKIQRTQQEDSAVYLCASSLAGLVRDNEQFFGPGTRLTVL.

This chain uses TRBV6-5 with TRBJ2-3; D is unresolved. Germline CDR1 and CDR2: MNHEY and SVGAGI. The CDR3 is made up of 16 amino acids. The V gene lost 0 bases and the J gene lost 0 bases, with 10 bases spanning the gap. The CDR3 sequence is CASSYSTPGSTDTQYF. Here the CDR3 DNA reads TGTGCCAGCAGTTACTCGACGCCGGGTAGCACAGATACGCAGTATTTT.

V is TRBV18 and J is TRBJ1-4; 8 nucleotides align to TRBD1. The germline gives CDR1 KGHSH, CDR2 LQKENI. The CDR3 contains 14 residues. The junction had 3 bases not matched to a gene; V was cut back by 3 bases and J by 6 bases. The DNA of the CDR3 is TGTGCCAGCTCACCGGGACAGGTGGATGAAAAACTGTTTTTT. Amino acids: CASSPGQVDEKLFF.

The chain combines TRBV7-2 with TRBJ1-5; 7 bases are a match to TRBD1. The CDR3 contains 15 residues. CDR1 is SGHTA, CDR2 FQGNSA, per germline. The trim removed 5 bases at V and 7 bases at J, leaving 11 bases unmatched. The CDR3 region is CASSLQAGTDQPQHF. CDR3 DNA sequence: TGTGCCAGCAGCCTGCAAGCCGGGACAGACCAGCCCCAGCATTTT.

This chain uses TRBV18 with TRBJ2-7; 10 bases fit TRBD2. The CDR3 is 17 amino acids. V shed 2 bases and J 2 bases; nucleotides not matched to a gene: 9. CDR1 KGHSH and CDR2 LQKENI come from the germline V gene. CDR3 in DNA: TGTGCCAGCTCACCATCCCGGGGGAGCGGGGGGGCCTACGAGCAGTACTTC. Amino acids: CASSPSRGSGGAYEQYF.

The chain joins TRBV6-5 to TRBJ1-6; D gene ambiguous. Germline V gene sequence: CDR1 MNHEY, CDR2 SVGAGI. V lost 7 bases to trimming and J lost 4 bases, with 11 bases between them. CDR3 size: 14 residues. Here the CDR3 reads CASTLDQYNSPLHF. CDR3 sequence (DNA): TGTGCCAGCACCCTGGACCAGTATAATTCACCCCTCCACTTT.

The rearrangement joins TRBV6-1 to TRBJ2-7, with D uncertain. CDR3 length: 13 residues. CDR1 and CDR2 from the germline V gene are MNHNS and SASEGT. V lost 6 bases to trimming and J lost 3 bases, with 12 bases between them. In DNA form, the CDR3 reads TGTGCCAGCAGCCCGAACTACGACTACGAGCAGTACTTC. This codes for CASSPNYDYEQYF.

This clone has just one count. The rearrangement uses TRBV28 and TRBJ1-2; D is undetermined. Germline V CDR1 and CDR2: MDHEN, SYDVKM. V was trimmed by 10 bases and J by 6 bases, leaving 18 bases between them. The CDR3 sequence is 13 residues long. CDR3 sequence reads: CATPTRAANGYTF. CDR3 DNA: TGTGCCACCCCAACCCGGGCTGCTAATGGCTACACCTTC.

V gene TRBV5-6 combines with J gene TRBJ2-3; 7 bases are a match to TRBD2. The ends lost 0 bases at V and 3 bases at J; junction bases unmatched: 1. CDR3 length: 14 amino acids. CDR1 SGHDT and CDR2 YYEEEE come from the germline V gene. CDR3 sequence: CASSLAGGTDTQYF. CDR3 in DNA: TGTGCCAGCAGCTTGGCGGGGGGAACAGATACGCAGTATTTT.

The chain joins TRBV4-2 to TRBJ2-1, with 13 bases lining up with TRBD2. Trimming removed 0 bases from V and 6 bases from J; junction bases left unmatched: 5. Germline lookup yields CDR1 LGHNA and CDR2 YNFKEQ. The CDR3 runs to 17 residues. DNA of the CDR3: TGTGCCAGCAGCCAAGAACTAGCGGGGGGGAGGGTCAATGAGCAGTTCTTC. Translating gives CASSQELAGGRVNEQFF.

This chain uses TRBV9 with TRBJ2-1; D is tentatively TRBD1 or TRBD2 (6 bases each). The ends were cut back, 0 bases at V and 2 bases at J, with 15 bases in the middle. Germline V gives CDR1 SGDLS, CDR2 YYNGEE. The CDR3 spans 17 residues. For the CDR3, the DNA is TGTGCCAGCAGCGTAGGAGCTCCGGGGGCGACCTACAATGAGCAGTTCTTC. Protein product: CASSVGAPGATYNEQFF. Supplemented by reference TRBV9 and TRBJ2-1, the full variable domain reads DSGVTQTPKHLITATGQRVTLRCSPRSGDLSVYWYQQSLDQGLQFLIQYYNGEERAKGNILERFSAQQFPDLHSELNLSSLELGDSALYFCASSVGAPGATYNEQFFGPGTRLTVL.

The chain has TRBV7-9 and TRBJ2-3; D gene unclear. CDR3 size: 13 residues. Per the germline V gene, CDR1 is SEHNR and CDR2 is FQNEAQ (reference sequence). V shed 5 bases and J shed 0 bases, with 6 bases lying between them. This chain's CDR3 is CASSAGSTDTQYF. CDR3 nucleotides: TGTGCCAGCAGCGCCGGGAGCACAGATACGCAGTATTTT.

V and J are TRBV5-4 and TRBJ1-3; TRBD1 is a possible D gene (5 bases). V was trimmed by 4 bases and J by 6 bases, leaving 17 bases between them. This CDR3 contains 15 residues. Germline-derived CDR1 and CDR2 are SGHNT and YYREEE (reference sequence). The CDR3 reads CASSHPGRSENTIYF. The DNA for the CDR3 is TGTGCCAGCAGCCACCCGGGACGGAGCGAAAACACCATATATTTT.

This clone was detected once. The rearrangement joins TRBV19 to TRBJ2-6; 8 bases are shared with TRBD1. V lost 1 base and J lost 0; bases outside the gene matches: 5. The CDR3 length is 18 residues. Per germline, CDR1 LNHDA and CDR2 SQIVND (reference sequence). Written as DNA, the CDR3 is TGTGCCAGTAGTATAGGGGACAGGTTCCGCTCTGGGGCCAACGTCCTGACTTTC. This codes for CASSIGDRFRSGANVLTF.

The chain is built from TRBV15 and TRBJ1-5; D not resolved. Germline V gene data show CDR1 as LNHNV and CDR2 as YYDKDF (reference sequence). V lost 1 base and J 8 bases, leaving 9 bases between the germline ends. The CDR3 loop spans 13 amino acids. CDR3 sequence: CATSRVGWEPQHF. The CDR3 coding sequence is TGTGCCACCAGCAGAGTTGGATGGGAGCCCCAGCATTTT.

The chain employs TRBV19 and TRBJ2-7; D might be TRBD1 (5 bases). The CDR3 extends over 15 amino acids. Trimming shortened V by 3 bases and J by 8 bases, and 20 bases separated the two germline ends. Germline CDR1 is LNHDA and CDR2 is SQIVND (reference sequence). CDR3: CASSIGAVPEGKQYF. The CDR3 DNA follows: TGTGCCAGTAGTATTGGGGCAGTACCCGAAGGCAAGCAGTACTTC. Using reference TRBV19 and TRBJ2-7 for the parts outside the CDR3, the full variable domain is DGGITQSPKYLFRKEGQNVTLSCEQNLNHDAMYWYRQDPGQGLRLIYYSQIVNDFQKGDIAEGYSVSREKKESFPLTVTSAQKNPTAFYLCASSIGAVPEGKQYFGPGTRLTVT.

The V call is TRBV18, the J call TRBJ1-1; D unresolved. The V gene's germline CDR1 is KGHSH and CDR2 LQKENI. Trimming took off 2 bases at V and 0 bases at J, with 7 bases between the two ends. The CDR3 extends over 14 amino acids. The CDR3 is CASSPRTVNTEAFF. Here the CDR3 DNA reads TGTGCCAGCTCACCAAGGACTGTGAACACTGAAGCTTTCTTT.

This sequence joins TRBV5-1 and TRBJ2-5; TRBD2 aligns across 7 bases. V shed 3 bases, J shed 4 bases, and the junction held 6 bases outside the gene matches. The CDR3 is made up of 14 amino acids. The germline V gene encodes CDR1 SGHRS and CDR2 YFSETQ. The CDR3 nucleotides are TGCGCCAGCAGCTACGGGGGGTCTGGAGAGACCCAGTACTTC. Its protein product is CASSYGGSGETQYF.

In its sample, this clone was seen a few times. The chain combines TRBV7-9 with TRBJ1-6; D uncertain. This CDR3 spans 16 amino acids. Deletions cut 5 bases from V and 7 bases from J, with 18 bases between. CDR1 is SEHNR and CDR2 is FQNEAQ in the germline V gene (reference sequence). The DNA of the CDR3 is TGTGCCAGCAGCCCAGGTCAAAGATTACCAAATTCACCCCTCCACTTT. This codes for CASSPGQRLPNSPLHF.

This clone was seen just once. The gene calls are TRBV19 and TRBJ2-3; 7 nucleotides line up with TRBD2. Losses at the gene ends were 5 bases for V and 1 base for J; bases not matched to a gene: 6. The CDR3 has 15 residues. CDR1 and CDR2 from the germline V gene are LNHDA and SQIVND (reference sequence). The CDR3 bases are TGTGCCAGTAGTGTCCTAGCGGAGGGCACAGATACGCAGTATTTT. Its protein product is CASSVLAEGTDTQYF.

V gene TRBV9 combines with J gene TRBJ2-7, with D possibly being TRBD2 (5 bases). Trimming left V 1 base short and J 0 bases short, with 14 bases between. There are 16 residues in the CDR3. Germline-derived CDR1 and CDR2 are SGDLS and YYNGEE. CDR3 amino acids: CASSVSFGGPSYEQYF. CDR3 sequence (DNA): TGTGCCAGCAGCGTATCTTTTGGCGGGCCCTCCTACGAGCAGTACTTC.

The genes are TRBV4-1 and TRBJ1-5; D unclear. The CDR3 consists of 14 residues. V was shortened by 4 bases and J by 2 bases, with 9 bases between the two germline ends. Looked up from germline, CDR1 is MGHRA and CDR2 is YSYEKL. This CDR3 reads CASSPVGGNQPQHF. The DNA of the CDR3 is TGCGCCAGCAGCCCGGTCGGGGGCAATCAGCCCCAGCATTTT.

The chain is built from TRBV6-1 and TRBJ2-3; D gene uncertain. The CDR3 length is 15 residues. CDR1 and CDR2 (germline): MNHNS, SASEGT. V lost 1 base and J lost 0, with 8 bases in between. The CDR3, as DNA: TGTGCCAGCAGTGAAGGTGTGAAAAGCACAGATACGCAGTATTTT. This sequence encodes CASSEGVKSTDTQYF.

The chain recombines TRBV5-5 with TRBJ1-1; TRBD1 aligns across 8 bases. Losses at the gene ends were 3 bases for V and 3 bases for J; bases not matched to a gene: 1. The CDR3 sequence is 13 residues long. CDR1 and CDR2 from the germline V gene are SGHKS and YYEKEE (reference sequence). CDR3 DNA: TGTGCCAGCAGCTCGACAGGGGACACTGAAGCTTTCTTT. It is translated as CASSSTGDTEAFF.

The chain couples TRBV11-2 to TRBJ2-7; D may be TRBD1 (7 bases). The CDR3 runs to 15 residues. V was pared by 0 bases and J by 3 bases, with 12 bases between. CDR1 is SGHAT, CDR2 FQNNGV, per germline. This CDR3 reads CASSLEQGGNYEQYF. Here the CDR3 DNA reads TGTGCCAGCAGCTTAGAGCAGGGGGGAAACTACGAGCAGTACTTC.

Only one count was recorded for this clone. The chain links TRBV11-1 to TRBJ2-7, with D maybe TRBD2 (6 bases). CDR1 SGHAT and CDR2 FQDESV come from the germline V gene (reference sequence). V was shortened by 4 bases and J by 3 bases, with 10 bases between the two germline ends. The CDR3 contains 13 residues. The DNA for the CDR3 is TGTGCCAGCAGCTGGGACTCAGTCTACGAGCAGTACTTC. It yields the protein CASSWDSVYEQYF.

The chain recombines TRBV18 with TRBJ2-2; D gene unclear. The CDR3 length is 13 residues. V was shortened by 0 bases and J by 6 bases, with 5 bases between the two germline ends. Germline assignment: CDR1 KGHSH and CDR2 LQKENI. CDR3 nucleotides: TGTGCCAGCTCACCACCTTTGGCCGGGGAGCTGTTTTTT. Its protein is CASSPPLAGELFF.

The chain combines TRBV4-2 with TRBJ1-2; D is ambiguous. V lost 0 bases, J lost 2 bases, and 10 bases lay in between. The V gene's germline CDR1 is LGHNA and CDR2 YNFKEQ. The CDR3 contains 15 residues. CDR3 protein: CASSQDLPVNYGYTF. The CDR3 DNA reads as TGTGCCAGCAGCCAAGATCTTCCAGTGAACTATGGCTACACCTTC.

For the CDR3, the DNA is TGTGCCAGCAGCTTAACGGGCTCTGGGGCCAACGTCCTGACTTTC. This sequence encodes CASSLTGSGANVLTF. This chain uses TRBV7-3 with TRBJ2-6, with D uncertain. V gave up 0 bases and J gave up 0 bases, with 3 bases separating them. Per the germline V gene, CDR1 is SGHTA and CDR2 is FQGTGA. CDR3 length: 15 amino acids.